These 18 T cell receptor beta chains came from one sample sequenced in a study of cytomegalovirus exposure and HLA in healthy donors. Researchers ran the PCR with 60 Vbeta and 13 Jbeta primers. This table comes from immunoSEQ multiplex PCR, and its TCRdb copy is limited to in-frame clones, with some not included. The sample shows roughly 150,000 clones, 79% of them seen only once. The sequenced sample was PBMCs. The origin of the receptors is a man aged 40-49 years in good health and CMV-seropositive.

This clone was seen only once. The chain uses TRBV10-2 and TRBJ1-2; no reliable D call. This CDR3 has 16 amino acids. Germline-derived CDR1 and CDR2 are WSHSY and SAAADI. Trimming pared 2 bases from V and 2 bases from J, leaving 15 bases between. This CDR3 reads CASSEIRRTANYGYTF. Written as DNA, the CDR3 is TGCGCCAGCAGTGAGATTCGGAGGACCGCAAACTATGGCTACACCTTC.

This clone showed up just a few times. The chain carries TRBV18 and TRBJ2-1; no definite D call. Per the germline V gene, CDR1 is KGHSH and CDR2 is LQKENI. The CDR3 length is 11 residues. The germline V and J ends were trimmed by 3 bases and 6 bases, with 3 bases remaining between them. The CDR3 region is CASSPLNEQFF. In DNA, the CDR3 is TGTGCCAGCTCACCCCTCAATGAGCAGTTCTTC.

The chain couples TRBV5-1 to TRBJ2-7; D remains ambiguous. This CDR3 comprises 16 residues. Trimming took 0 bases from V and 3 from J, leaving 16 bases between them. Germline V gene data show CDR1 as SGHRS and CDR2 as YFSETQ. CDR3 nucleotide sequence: TGCGCCAGCAGCTTGGATGGGCAACAGACCCGCTACGAGCAGTACTTC. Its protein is CASSLDGQQTRYEQYF.

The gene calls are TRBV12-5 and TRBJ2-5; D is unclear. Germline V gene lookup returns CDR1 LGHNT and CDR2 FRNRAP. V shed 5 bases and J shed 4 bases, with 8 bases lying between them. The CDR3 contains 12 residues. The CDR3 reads CASGGGGETQYF. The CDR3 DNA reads TGTGCTAGTGGTGGTGGCGGAGAGACCCAGTACTTC.

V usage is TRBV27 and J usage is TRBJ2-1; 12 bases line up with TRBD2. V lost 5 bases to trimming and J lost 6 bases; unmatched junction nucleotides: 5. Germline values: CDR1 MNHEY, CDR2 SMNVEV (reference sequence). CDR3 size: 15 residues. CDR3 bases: TGTGCCAGCAGTCCGAGACTAGCGGGAGTCAATGAGCAGTTCTTC. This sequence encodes CASSPRLAGVNEQFF.

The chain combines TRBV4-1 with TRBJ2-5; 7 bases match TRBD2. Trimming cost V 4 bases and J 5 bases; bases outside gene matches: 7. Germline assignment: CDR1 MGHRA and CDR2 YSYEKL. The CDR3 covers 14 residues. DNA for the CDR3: TGCGCCAGCAGCCCTAGCGGAGGAAGGGAGACCCAGTACTTC. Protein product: CASSPSGGRETQYF.

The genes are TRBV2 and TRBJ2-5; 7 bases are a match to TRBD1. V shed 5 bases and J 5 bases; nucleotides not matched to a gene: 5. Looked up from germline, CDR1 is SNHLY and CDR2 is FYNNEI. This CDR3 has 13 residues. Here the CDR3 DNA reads TGTGCCAGCAGTTACGGGACAGAGGAGACCCAGTACTTC. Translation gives CASSYGTEETQYF.

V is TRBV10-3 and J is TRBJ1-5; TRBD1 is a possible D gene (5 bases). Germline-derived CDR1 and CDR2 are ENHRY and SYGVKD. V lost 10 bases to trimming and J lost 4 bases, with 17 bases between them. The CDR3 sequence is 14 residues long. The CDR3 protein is CATHTGVLNQPQHF. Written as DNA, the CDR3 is TGTGCCACCCACACGGGGGTCCTAAATCAGCCCCAGCATTTT.

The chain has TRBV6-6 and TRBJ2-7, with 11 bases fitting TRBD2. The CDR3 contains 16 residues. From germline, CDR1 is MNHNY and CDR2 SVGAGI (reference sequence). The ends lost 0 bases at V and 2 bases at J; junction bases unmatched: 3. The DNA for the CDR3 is TGTGCCAGCAGTTACTCGACTAGCGGGAAAGCCTACGAGCAGTACTTC. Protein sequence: CASSYSTSGKAYEQYF.

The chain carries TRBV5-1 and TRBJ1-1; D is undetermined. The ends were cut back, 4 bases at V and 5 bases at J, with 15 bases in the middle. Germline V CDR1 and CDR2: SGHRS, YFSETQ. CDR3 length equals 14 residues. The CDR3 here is CASSTMTRETEAFF. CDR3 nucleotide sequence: TGCGCCAGCAGCACAATGACAAGGGAGACTGAAGCTTTCTTT.

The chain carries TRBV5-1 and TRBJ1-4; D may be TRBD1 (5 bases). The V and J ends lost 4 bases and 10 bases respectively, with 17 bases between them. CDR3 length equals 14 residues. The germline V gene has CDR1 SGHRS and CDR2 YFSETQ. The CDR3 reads CASSPGLQEGKLFF. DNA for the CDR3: TGCGCCAGCAGCCCGGGACTTCAGGAAGGAAAACTGTTTTTT.

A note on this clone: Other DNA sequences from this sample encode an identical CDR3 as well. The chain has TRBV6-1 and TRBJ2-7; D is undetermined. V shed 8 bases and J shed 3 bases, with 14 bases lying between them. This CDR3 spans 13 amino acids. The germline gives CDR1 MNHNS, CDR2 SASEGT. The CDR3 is CASQHVSGYEQYF. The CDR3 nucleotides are TGTGCCAGCCAACATGTTTCGGGCTACGAGCAGTACTTC.

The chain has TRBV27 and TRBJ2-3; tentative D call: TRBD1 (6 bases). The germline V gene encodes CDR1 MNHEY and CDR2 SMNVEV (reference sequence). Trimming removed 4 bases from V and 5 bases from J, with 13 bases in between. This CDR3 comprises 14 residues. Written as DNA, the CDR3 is TGTGCCAGCAGTTCTCAGGGGCCGTTAGATACGCAGTATTTT. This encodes CASSSQGPLDTQYF.

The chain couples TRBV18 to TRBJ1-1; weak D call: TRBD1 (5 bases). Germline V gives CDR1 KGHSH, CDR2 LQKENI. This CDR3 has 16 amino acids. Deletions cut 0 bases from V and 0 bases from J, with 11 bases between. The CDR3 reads CASSPPPDRVNTEAFF. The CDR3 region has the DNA TGTGCCAGCTCACCACCGCCCGACAGAGTGAACACTGAAGCTTTCTTT.

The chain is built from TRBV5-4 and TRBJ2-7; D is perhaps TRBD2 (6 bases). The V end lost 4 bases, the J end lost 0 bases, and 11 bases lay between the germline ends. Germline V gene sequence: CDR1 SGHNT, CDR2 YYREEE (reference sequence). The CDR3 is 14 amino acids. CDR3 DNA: TGTGCCAGCAGCCCCGGCGGGAACTCCTACGAGCAGTACTTC. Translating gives CASSPGGNSYEQYF.

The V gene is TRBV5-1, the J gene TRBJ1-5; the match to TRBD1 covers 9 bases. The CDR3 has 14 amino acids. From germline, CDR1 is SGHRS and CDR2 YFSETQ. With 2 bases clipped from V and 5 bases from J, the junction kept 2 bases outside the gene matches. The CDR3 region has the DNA TGCGCCAGCAGCTTTACAGGGGGCTATCAGCCCCAGCATTTT. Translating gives CASSFTGGYQPQHF.

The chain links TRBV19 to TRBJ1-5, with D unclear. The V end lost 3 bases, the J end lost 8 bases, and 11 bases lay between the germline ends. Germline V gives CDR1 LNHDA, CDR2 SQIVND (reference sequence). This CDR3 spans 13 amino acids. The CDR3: CASSIGGVEPQHF. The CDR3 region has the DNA TGTGCCAGTAGTATCGGCGGCGTGGAGCCCCAGCATTTT.

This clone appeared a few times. The CDR3 reads CASSSLTYEQYF. Here the CDR3 DNA reads TGTGCCAGCAGCTCTCTTACCTACGAGCAGTACTTC. The J gene is TRBJ2-7, the V gene TRBV7-8, with unresolved D. Germline-derived CDR1 and CDR2 are SGHVS and FQNEAQ. V lost 4 bases, J lost 2 bases, and 6 bases lay in between. This CDR3 comprises 12 residues.